The 27 T cell receptor beta chains below all came from one sample that was sequenced in a study of T-cell memory formation after mild COVID-19. TCRdb used MiXCR to reprocess the 5' RACE reads, holding one entry per CDR3 protein. The table has 400,000 to 500,000 distinct CDR3 sequences, 20% to 25% seen once. The sequencing sample was made of PBMCs or a T cell subset sorted from them (not recorded which). The receptor source for this set is an adult woman who had mild COVID-19 (a few samples of this study predate the infection). Cell type and time point are not known.

The chain combines TRBV7-6 with TRBJ1-1, with a tentative D call TRBD1 (6 bases). The CDR3 spans 16 residues. V was pared by 5 bases and J by 3 bases, with 19 bases between. Germline assignment: CDR1 SGHVS and CDR2 FNYEAQ. CDR3 bases: TGTGCCAGCAGCCCCCCGAAAACAGGGCCAGACACTGAAGCTTTCTTT. It is translated as CASSPPKTGPDTEAFF.

V and J are TRBV5-1 and TRBJ2-1, with unresolved D. The length of the CDR3 is 15 residues. CDR1 and CDR2 from the germline V gene are SGHRS and YFSETQ. Between the trimmed V and J ends, which lost 4 bases and 0 bases, there was a span of 11 bases. Here the CDR3 DNA reads TGCGCCAGCAGCCCGACCCCGAACTCCTACAATGAGCAGTTCTTC. Translated: CASSPTPNSYNEQFF. Supplemented by reference TRBV5-1 and TRBJ2-1, the full variable domain reads KAGVTQTPRYLIKTRGQQVTLSCSPISGHRSVSWYQQTPGQGLQFLFEYFSETQRNKGNFPGRFSGRQFSNSRSEMNVSTLELGDSALYLCASSPTPNSYNEQFFGPGTRLTVL.

The chain is built from TRBV2 and TRBJ1-2; D unresolved. This CDR3 contains 11 residues. Trimming took off 5 bases at V and 11 bases at J, with 12 bases between the two ends. Per germline, CDR1 SNHLY and CDR2 FYNNEI. The CDR3 protein is CASSPGSPYTF. The CDR3 DNA reads as TGTGCCAGCAGTCCCGGTTCGCCATACACCTTC.

DNA for the CDR3: TGTGCCAGCAGTGAAGTATCGGGACAGGGAAATGAAAAACTGTTTTTT. Protein product: CASSEVSGQGNEKLFF. The chain carries TRBV6-1 and TRBJ1-4; TRBD1 matches 9 bases. Trimming at V came to 1 base and at J to 5 bases, leaving 5 bases not matched to a gene. The germline V gene has CDR1 MNHNS and CDR2 SASEGT. The CDR3 is 16 residues long.

The chain has TRBV9 and TRBJ2-3; D is unresolved. The V gene lost 3 bases and the J gene lost 2 bases, with 10 bases spanning the gap. The CDR3 runs 14 residues. Germline V gene sequence: CDR1 SGDLS, CDR2 YYNGEE. The chain's CDR3 is CASSANSYTDTQYF. The CDR3 nucleotides read TGTGCCAGCAGCGCCAACTCGTACACAGATACGCAGTATTTT.

This chain uses TRBV21-1 with TRBJ2-7; the table calls TRBD2, which could not be checked here. TRBV21-1 is noted as a pseudogene. This CDR3 spans 17 amino acids. This CDR3 is CASSRKMGLAGCDEQYF. CDR3 nucleotides: TGTGCCAGCAGCAGGAAAATGGGACTAGCGGGATGCGACGAGCAGTACTTC.

This clonotype was seen a few times. The V and J genes are TRBV7-2 and TRBJ2-4, with 10 positions matching TRBD2. CDR1 and CDR2 (germline): SGHTA, FQGNSA. CDR3 length: 16 amino acids. The V and J ends lost 0 bases and 6 bases, in that order; junction bases with no gene match: 5. The CDR3 loop is CASSLAGSGGRNIQYF. The CDR3 nucleotides read TGTGCCAGCAGCTTAGCGGGTAGCGGGGGGAGAAACATTCAGTACTTC.

This chain joins TRBV20-1 and TRBJ2-3, with 10 bases aligning to TRBD2. The germline V gene encodes CDR1 DFQATT and CDR2 SNEGSKA (reference sequence). The CDR3 totals 15 residues. Trimming at V came to 7 bases and at J to 4 bases, leaving 11 bases not matched to a gene. CDR3: CSGDPLAGVADTQYF. CDR3 bases: TGCAGTGGGGATCCGCTAGCGGGAGTAGCAGATACGCAGTATTTT.

V is TRBV20-1 and J is TRBJ1-1; 7 bases match TRBD1. Unmatched junction bases numbered 8, after V lost 3 bases and J lost 4 bases. CDR3 length equals 14 residues. Germline CDR1 reads DFQATT; CDR2 reads SNEGSKA (reference sequence). For the CDR3, the DNA is TGCAGTGCTAGGGAACTGTGGGACAGCACTGAAGCTTTCTTT. Its translation: CSARELWDSTEAFF.

The sample holds many counts of this clonotype. The CDR3 spells CASSKVPDYEQYF. CDR3 DNA sequence: TGTGCCAGCAGCAAAGTCCCAGACTACGAGCAGTACTTC. The chain combines TRBV21-1 with TRBJ2-7. TRBV21-1 is a listed pseudogene. The CDR3 has 13 residues.

This clonotype was seen only a few times. The chain has TRBV7-2 and TRBJ1-4; 7 positions agree with TRBD1. V shed 2 bases, J shed 8 bases, and the junction held 8 bases outside the gene matches. CDR3 length: 15 residues. In germline, CDR1 is SGHTA, CDR2 FQGNSA. The CDR3 sequence: CASSLNQGGNEKLFF. In DNA, the CDR3 is TGTGCCAGCAGCTTAAATCAGGGGGGTAACGAAAAACTGTTTTTT. Supplemented by reference TRBV7-2 and TRBJ1-4, the full variable domain reads GAGVSQSPSNKVTEKGKDVELRCDPISGHTALYWYRQSLGQGLEFLIYFQGNSAPDKSGLPSDRFSAERTGGSVSTLTIQRTQQEDSAVYLCASSLNQGGNEKLFFGSGTQLSVL.

The chain uses TRBV6-5 and TRBJ2-1; D possibly corresponds to TRBD2 (5 bases). Trimming stripped 8 bases from V and 5 bases from J, with 13 bases between. Germline assignment: CDR1 MNHEY and CDR2 SVGAGI. This CDR3 is 13 amino acids long. The CDR3 loop is CASRIGVHNEQFF. Here the CDR3 DNA reads TGTGCCAGCCGCATCGGGGTCCACAATGAGCAGTTCTTC.

This clonotype was observed a handful of times. J is TRBJ1-2 and V is TRBV29-1; a possible D gene is TRBD1 (5 bases). Trimming pared 6 bases from V and 1 base from J, leaving 15 bases between. The CDR3 runs to 14 residues. Germline CDR1 SQVTM, CDR2 ANQGSEA. CDR3 residues: CSVVDSSLNYGYTF. CDR3 nucleotide sequence: TGCAGCGTAGTTGACAGCTCCCTTAACTATGGCTACACCTTC.

This clonotype was seen only a few times. V is TRBV2 and J is TRBJ2-7; D could derive from TRBD1 or TRBD2 (5 bases each). CDR3 length equals 15 residues. With 4 bases removed from V and 2 bases from J, the gap between germline ends came to 15 bases. Germline CDR1 and CDR2: SNHLY and FYNNEI. The CDR3 is CASSAPGTETYEQYF. The CDR3 nucleotides read TGTGCCAGCAGTGCACCCGGGACCGAGACCTACGAGCAGTACTTC. Filled out from reference TRBV2 and TRBJ2-7, the complete variable domain reads EPEVTQTPSHQVTQMGQEVILRCVPISNHLYFYWYRQILGQKVEFLVSFYNNEISEKSEIFDDQFSVERPDGSNFTLKIRSTKLEDSAMYFCASSAPGTETYEQYFGPGTRLTVT.

This chain links TRBV9 with TRBJ1-1; D might be TRBD1 (5 bases). Between the trimmed V and J ends, which lost 3 bases and 0 bases, there was a span of 12 bases. The germline V gene has CDR1 SGDLS and CDR2 YYNGEE. The CDR3 has 15 residues. The CDR3 DNA is TGTGCCAGCAGCGGGGGGGACGTCCTGAACACTGAAGCTTTCTTT. Residues: CASSGGDVLNTEAFF.

This clonotype showed up just a few times. The chain couples TRBV3-1 to TRBJ1-2; D may be TRBD1 (6 bases). V was trimmed by 1 base and J by 5 bases, leaving 14 bases between them. CDR1 is LGHDT and CDR2 is YNNKEL in the germline V gene (reference sequence). There are 15 residues in the CDR3. CDR3 nucleotide sequence: TGTGCCAGCAGCCAAGGCGGGGGGCTACAATATGGCTACACCTTC. This codes for CASSQGGGLQYGYTF.

The V and J genes are TRBV5-1 and TRBJ2-6, with D possibly matching TRBD1 (8 bases). V lost 2 bases and J lost 2, with 11 bases in between. CDR1 is SGHRS and CDR2 is YFSETQ in the germline V gene. CDR3 size: 16 residues. The CDR3 DNA follows: TGCGCCAGCAGCTTCACAGGGGGGGCTGGGGCCAACGTCCTGACTTTC. This sequence encodes CASSFTGGAGANVLTF. The full variable domain, its missing parts supplied by reference TRBV5-1 and TRBJ2-6, is KAGVTQTPRYLIKTRGQQVTLSCSPISGHRSVSWYQQTPGQGLQFLFEYFSETQRNKGNFPGRFSGRQFSNSRSEMNVSTLELGDSALYLCASSFTGGAGANVLTFGAGSRLTVL.

This clonotype was counted only a few times. The chain employs TRBV13 and TRBJ1-2, with D possibly being TRBD1 (5 bases). With 5 bases removed from V and 2 bases from J, the gap between germline ends came to 18 bases. The germline V gene encodes CDR1 PRHDT and CDR2 FYEKMQ (reference sequence). The CDR3 is made up of 16 amino acids. CDR3 sequence: CASSARSAGTNYGYTF. In DNA, the CDR3 is TGTGCCAGCAGCGCGAGATCCGCAGGGACCAACTATGGCTACACCTTC.

There are a few counts of this clonotype. The V and J genes are TRBV29-1 and TRBJ2-7; a possible D gene is TRBD1 (6 bases). V lost 6 bases to trimming and J lost 1 base, with 13 bases between them. Per germline, CDR1 SQVTM and CDR2 ANQGSEA. This CDR3 comprises 13 residues. This chain's CDR3 is CSVVRTVSYEQYF. CDR3 nucleotide sequence: TGCAGCGTCGTCCGGACAGTGTCCTACGAGCAGTACTTC.

The J gene is TRBJ2-6, the V gene TRBV12-3 or TRBV12-4; a weak D match, TRBD2 (6 bases). This CDR3 comprises 18 residues. V lost 6 bases and J 0 bases, leaving 18 bases between the germline ends. The CDR3: CASSLRDSGHSGANVLTF. The CDR3 DNA reads as TGTGCCAGCAGCCTCCGGGACTCCGGACACTCTGGGGCCAACGTCCTGACTTTC.

The count of this clonotype is one. The chain is built from TRBV5-1 and TRBJ2-7; D is unclear. The germline V and J ends were trimmed by 2 bases and 3 bases, with 9 bases remaining between them. The CDR3 contains 13 residues. Per germline, CDR1 SGHRS and CDR2 YFSETQ. CDR3 bases: TGCGCCAGCAGCTTCGCGAATGGCTACGAGCAGTACTTC. Protein: CASSFANGYEQYF.

About this clonotype: An end of the junction does not agree with germline; a read error may underlie this. The chain links TRBV5-1 to TRBJ2-5, with TRBD1 matching over 10 bases. This CDR3 is built from 14 residues. The V gene's germline CDR1 is SGHRS and CDR2 YFSETQ. CDR3 coding DNA: TGCGCGAGCAGCTCCGGGACAGGGGTAGAGACCCAGTACTTC. Translated, it gives CASSSGTGVETQYF.

The chain links TRBV7-2 to TRBJ2-1, with 8 bases identical to TRBD2. The V and J ends lost 5 bases and 9 bases, in that order; junction bases with no gene match: 15. CDR1 and CDR2 from the germline V gene are SGHTA and FQGNSA. The CDR3 sequence is 16 residues long. CDR3 coding DNA: TGTGCCAGCAGCCCTCACGTGGGACTAGGCGACACTGAGCAGTTCTTC. Translation gives CASSPHVGLGDTEQFF.

The chain uses TRBV7-2 and TRBJ2-5; D possibly corresponds to TRBD1 (6 bases). Looked up from germline, CDR1 is SGHTA and CDR2 is FQGNSA. V was shortened by 5 bases and J by 5 bases, with 21 bases between the two germline ends. The CDR3 consists of 16 residues. CDR3 sequence: CASSPRGTNKGETQYF. The CDR3, as DNA: TGTGCCAGCAGCCCCAGAGGGACAAACAAGGGCGAGACCCAGTACTTC.

This clonotype was seen more than once but under ten times. J is TRBJ1-2 and V is TRBV20-1; 10 bases match TRBD1. The CDR3 spans 14 residues. After removal of 3 bases from V and 8 bases from J, the junction contained 9 bases not matched to a gene. Germline-derived CDR1 and CDR2 are DFQATT and SNEGSKA (reference sequence). In DNA, the CDR3 is TGCAGTGCTAGGGGGGGACAGGGGTTAGGAGGCTACACCTTC. Translated, it gives CSARGGQGLGGYTF.

The chain has TRBV5-1 and TRBJ2-4; a possible D gene is TRBD1 (5 bases). The length of the CDR3 is 11 residues. Germline CDR1 and CDR2: SGHRS and YFSETQ. V lost 4 bases and J lost 13, with 12 bases in between. The DNA of the CDR3 is TGCGCCAGCAGCGAGGACACTTTACAGTACTTC. It specifies CASSEDTLQYF.

This sequence joins TRBV24-1 and TRBJ2-2; 9 bases are a match to TRBD1. CDR3 length: 15 amino acids. Germline CDR1 KGHDR, CDR2 SFDVKD. V gave up 9 bases and J gave up 6 bases; unmatched junction bases: 10. CDR3 residues: CATGRTGERSGELFF. The CDR3 bases are TGTGCCACCGGACGGACAGGGGAAAGATCCGGGGAGCTGTTTTTT.